This note documents a single TCR beta chain sequence. This CDR3 has 16 amino acids. J gave up 2 bases and V 3 bases, and 2 bases lay outside the gene matches. Germline V gene lookup returns CDR1 MGHRA and CDR2 YSYEKL. This sample is drawn from a study of blood T cell repertoires in COVID-19. Study-wide background: Samples taken during acute and convalescent COVID-19 were collected in the United States, Italy and Spain. PBMCs, B-cell-depleted T cells, or T cells provided the cDNA or gDNA that made up the material.

In the study's own analysis: Nucleated cell number was recorded as an estimate derived from reference gene primer amplification. Sequencing was performed with immunoSEQ multiplex PCR; in TCRdb, only in-frame clones are kept and a portion is missing. Clonal size and the V and J genes are those of that table, whereas D and trimming came from the DNA. The repertoire has about 160,000 clones, about 93% of them found once; the top ten carry 3.5% to 5%. Input material: peripheral blood. The chain carries TRBV4-1 and TRBJ2-3, with 13 bases matching TRBD2. The sequence was obtained from a woman between 50 and 59 years old with acute or convalescent COVID-19. For the CDR3, the DNA is TGCGCCAGCAGCCACGGGACTAGCGGGGACACAGATACGCAGTATTTT. As protein: CASSHGTSGDTDTQYF.